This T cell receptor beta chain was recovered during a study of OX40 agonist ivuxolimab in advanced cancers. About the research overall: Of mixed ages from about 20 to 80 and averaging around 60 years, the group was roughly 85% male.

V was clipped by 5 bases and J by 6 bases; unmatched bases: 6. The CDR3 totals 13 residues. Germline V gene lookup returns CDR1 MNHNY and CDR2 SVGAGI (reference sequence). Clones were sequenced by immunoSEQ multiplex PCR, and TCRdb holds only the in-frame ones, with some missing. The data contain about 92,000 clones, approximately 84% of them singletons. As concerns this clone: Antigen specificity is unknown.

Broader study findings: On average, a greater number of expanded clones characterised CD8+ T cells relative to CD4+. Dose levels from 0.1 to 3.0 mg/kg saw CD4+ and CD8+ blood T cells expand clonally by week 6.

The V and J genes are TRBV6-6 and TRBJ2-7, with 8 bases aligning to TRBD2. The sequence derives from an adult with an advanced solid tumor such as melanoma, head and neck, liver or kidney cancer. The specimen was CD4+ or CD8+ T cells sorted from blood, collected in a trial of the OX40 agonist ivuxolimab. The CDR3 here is CASSAGLVSEQYF. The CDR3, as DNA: TGTGCCAGCAGTGCGGGACTAGTAAGCGAGCAGTACTTC.